This passage covers 12 T cell receptor beta chains from one sample sequenced in a study of shared clonotypes between healthy human individuals. The method was immunoSEQ multiplex PCR; TCRdb's version includes in-frame clones alone and lacks a portion of them. The data contain about 1 million clones, under 80% of them singletons. Sequenced sample: memory CD4+ T cells sorted from blood. Subset reported: CD45RA-negative fraction. The origin of the receptors is a young man in good health.

The genes are TRBV6-1 and TRBJ2-3, with TRBD1 identical over 11 bases. Germline-derived CDR1 and CDR2 are MNHNS and SASEGT. With V trimmed by 10 bases and J by 4 bases, 10 bases remained unmatched. The length of the CDR3 is 15 residues. This chain's CDR3 is CAISRGTGGSDTQYF. The DNA for the CDR3 is TGTGCCATCTCCCGCGGGACAGGGGGATCAGATACGCAGTATTTT.

V is TRBV27 and J is TRBJ2-1; D might be TRBD1 or TRBD2, each matching 6 bases. Looked up from germline, CDR1 is MNHEY and CDR2 is SMNVEV (reference sequence). The CDR3 is 15 residues long. Trimming pared 3 bases from V and 1 base from J, leaving 10 bases between. The CDR3 here is CASSFWGASYNEQFF. The DNA for the CDR3 is TGTGCCAGCAGTTTTTGGGGGGCTTCCTACAATGAGCAGTTCTTC.

The chain uses TRBV28 and TRBJ1-1; no reliable D call. The germline CDR1 and CDR2 sequences are MDHEN and SYDVKM. V was clipped by 2 bases and J by 2 bases, with 9 bases between them. This CDR3 spans 14 amino acids. The CDR3 loop reads CASSLIGPNTEAFF. In nucleotides, the CDR3 is TGTGCCAGCAGTTTAATTGGGCCAAACACTGAAGCTTTCTTT.

This clone appeared a few times. The same CDR3 also results from other DNA sequences found in this sample. This chain uses TRBV9 with TRBJ1-1; D gene unclear. The germline gives CDR1 SGDLS, CDR2 YYNGEE. The CDR3 is made up of 13 amino acids. Deletions cut 0 bases from V and 1 base from J, with 4 bases between. The CDR3 DNA sequence: TGTGCCAGCAGCGTAGGACGGAACACTGAAGCTTTCTTT. Translating gives CASSVGRNTEAFF.

This chain links TRBV13 with TRBJ2-3; TRBD2 is a possible D gene (5 bases). This CDR3 contains 14 residues. The germline V gene has CDR1 PRHDT and CDR2 FYEKMQ (reference sequence). The V end was cut by 4 bases, the J end by 4 bases, with 12 bases between. CDR3 in amino acids: CASSSPAGADTQYF. CDR3 DNA sequence: TGTGCCAGCAGCTCCCCGGCGGGCGCAGATACGCAGTATTTT.

This sequence joins TRBV10-3 and TRBJ1-2; no clear D. This CDR3 spans 13 amino acids. V was trimmed by 5 bases and J by 2 bases, leaving 9 bases between them. The germline gives CDR1 ENHRY, CDR2 SYGVKD. DNA for the CDR3: TGTGCCATCAGTCGGGGTTCCAACTATGGCTACACCTTC. This sequence encodes CAISRGSNYGYTF.

A few counts support this clone. The chain carries TRBV11-2 and TRBJ2-3; no reliable D call. The V gene lost 0 bases and the J gene lost 1 base, with 5 bases spanning the gap. CDR3 length equals 14 residues. Germline V lookup: CDR1 SGHAT, CDR2 FQNNGV. Here the CDR3 DNA reads TGTGCCAGCAGCTTAGACGCCCGCACAGATACGCAGTATTTT. Translated, it gives CASSLDARTDTQYF.

DNA for the CDR3: TGTGCCAGCAGCCAAGCCGGCGGAATGGAGGATACGCAGTATTTT. Translating it yields CASSQAGGMEDTQYF. The chain has TRBV4-2 and TRBJ2-3; no clear D gene. Trimming cost V 1 base and J 6 bases, with 14 bases left between them. CDR1 and CDR2 from the germline V gene are LGHNA and YNFKEQ. The CDR3 length is 15 residues.

Comments on this clone: An end of the junction does not agree with germline; a read error may underlie this. The chain has TRBV7-7 and TRBJ2-7, with 10 bases that match TRBD1. The CDR3 covers 16 residues. Germline V gene lookup returns CDR1 SSHAT and CDR2 FNYEAQ (reference sequence). The CDR3 region has the DNA TGTGCTAGCAGCTTAGCAATGCGACAGGGGGCACACGAGCAGTACTTC. Translated: CASSLAMRQGAHEQYF. The whole variable domain, remainder taken from reference TRBV7-7 and TRBJ2-7, is GAGVSQSPRYKVTKRGQDVTLRCDPISSHATLYWYQQALGQGPEFLTYFNYEAQPDKSGLPSDRFSAERPEGSISTLTIQRTEQRDSAMYRCASSLAMRQGAHEQYFGPGTRLTVT.

CDR3 sequence reads: CASSTSGGYNEQFF. The CDR3 nucleotides read TGTGCCAGCAGCACTAGCGGGGGATACAATGAGCAGTTCTTC. V gene TRBV5-4 combines with J gene TRBJ2-1, with 11 bases that match TRBD2. CDR1 and CDR2 (germline): SGHNT, YYREEE (reference sequence). V shed 4 bases, J shed 4 bases, and the junction held 1 base outside the gene matches. This CDR3 region has 14 residues. Filled out from reference TRBV5-4 and TRBJ2-1, the complete variable domain reads ETGVTQSPTHLIKTRGQQVTLRCSSQSGHNTVSWYQQALGQGPQFIFQYYREEENGRGNFPPRFSGLQFPNYSSELNVNALELDDSALYLCASSTSGGYNEQFFGPGTRLTVL.

As concerns this clone: The sample holds other DNA sequences that translate to the same CDR3. This chain links TRBV5-4 with TRBJ2-6; D gene ambiguous. The germline V gene has CDR1 SGHNT and CDR2 YYREEE (reference sequence). The V gene lost 0 bases and the J gene lost 0 bases, with 4 bases spanning the gap. This CDR3 has 15 amino acids. CDR3 sequence: CASSLDGSGANVLTF. The CDR3 DNA is TGTGCCAGCAGCTTGGACGGCTCTGGGGCCAACGTCCTGACTTTC.

V and J are TRBV6-1 and TRBJ1-2, with D tentatively TRBD1 (5 bases). Germline CDR1 MNHNS, CDR2 SASEGT. Trimming pared 2 bases from V and 5 bases from J, leaving 12 bases between. This CDR3 comprises 14 residues. The CDR3 spells CASSEWDWGYGYTF. The CDR3 nucleotides read TGTGCCAGCAGTGAATGGGACTGGGGATATGGCTACACCTTC.